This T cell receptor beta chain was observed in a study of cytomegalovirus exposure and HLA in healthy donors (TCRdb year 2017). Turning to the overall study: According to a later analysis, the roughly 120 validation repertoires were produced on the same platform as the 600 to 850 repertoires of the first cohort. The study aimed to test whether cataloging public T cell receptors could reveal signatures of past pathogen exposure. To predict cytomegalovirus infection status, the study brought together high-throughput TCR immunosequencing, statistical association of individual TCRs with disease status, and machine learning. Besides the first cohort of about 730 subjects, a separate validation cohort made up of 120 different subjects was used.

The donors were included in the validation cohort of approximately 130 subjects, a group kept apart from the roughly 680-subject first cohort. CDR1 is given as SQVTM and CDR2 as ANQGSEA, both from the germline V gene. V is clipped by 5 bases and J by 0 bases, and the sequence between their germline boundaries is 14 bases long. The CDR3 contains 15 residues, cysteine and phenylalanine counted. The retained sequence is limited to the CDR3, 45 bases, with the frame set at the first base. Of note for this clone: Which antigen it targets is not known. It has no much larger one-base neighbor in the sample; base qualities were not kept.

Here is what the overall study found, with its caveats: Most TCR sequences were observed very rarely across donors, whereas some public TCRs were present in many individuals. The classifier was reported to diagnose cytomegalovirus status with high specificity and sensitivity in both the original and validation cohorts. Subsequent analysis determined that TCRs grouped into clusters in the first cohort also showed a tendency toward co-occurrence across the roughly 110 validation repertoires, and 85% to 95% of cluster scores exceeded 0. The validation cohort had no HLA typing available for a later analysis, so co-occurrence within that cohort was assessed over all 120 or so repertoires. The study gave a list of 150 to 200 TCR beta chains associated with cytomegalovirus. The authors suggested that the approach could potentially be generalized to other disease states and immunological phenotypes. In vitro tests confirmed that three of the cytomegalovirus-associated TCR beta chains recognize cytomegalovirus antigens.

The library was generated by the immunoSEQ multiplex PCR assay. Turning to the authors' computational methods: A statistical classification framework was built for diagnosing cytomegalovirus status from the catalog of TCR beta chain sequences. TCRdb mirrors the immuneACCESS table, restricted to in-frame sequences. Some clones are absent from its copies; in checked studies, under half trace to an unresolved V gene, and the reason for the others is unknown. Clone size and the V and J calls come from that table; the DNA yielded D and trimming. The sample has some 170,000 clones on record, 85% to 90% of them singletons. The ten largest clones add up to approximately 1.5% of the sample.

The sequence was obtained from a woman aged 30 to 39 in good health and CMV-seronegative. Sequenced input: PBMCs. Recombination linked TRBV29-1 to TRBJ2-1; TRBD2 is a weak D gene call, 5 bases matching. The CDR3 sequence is CSVSFGVSSYNEQFF. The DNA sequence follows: TGCAGCGTTTCCTTCGGGGTGAGCTCCTACAATGAGCAGTTCTTC.